The TCR beta chain under discussion was sequenced for a study of shared clonotypes between healthy human individuals. Measured with immunoSEQ multiplex PCR; TCRdb has only the in-frame clones, and not every one. This table holds about 960,000 clones, 76% found once. The CDR3 is 16 amino acids. Germline V gene data show CDR1 as SGHRS and CDR2 as YFSETQ. After removal of 0 bases from V and 5 bases from J, the junction contained 10 bases not matched to a gene. The TCR originated in a man younger than 30 in good health. The V call is TRBV5-1, the J call TRBJ2-7; TRBD1 aligns across 8 bases. Sequencing was carried out using memory CD4+ T cells sorted from blood. Subset reported: CD45RA-negative fraction. The CDR3 here is CASSLEGQGAFDEQYF. The CDR3 nucleotides are TGCGCCAGCAGCTTGGAAGGTCAGGGGGCGTTCGACGAGCAGTACTTC.